This T cell receptor beta chain stems from a study of blood T cell repertoires in COVID-19. Study context: COVID-19 samples collected from the United States, Italy and Spain covered acute and convalescent phases.

CDR3 length: 13 amino acids. Per germline, CDR1 MNHNY and CDR2 SVGAGI (reference sequence). V was clipped by 2 bases and J by 6 bases, with 11 bases between them. Authors' analysis steps: For nucleated cells, counts were estimated from reference gene primer amplification. Here immunoSEQ multiplex PCR was the method, and the copy in TCRdb shows in-frame clones only, minus some. The V and J calls and clone size are taken from that table; D and trimming were inferred from the DNA. This sample has approximately 200,000 clones; 85% to 90% occur once, and the top ten carry 15% to 20%. The source is a person between 70 and 80 years old with COVID-19, enrolled during active disease. Material for sequencing was peripheral blood. The gene calls are TRBV6-6 and TRBJ2-7; D perhaps matches TRBD2 (6 bases). CDR3 sequence: CASSYGTPGEQYF. The CDR3, as DNA: TGTGCCAGCAGTTACGGGACTCCAGGCGAGCAGTACTTC.